Listed below are T cell receptor beta chains from one sample, sequenced in a study of T cell responses to AZD1222 COVID-19 vaccine. Profiled with immunoSEQ multiplex PCR; TCRdb holds only in-frame clones, not every one. The data show around 140,000 clones, more than 85% seen once. The specimen comprised peripheral blood, sampled 28 days after the second AZD1222 dose. These receptor sequences come from an adult who received the AZD1222 COVID-19 vaccine. Both conserved end residues are part of each CDR3. The D gene is left open where the match is weak. The size entry is marked missing in some rows and otherwise reads once, few, many or a size class.

CDR3aa: CASSLLGLNTEAFF
CDR3nt: TGTGCCAGCAGCTTACTGGGTCTGAACACTGAAGCTTTCTTT
d_gene: -
v_gene: TRBV5-6
abundance: once
j_gene: TRBJ1-1

CDR3aa: CACRTGGREKLFF
CDR3nt: TGTGCCTGCAGGACAGGGGGAAGGGAAAAACTGTTTTTT
d_gene: TRBD1
v_gene: TRBV30
abundance: -
j_gene: TRBJ1-4

CDR3aa: CASSLVPAGNTDTQYF
CDR3nt: TGTGCCAGCAGCTTAGTGCCAGCGGGGAACACAGATACGCAGTATTTT
d_gene: TRBD2
v_gene: TRBV7-8
abundance: once
j_gene: TRBJ2-3

CDR3aa: CASNSLRGGNEQFF
CDR3nt: TGTGCCAGCAATTCGTTGCGGGGGGGCAATGAGCAGTTCTTC
d_gene: TRBD2
v_gene: TRBV14
abundance: -
j_gene: TRBJ2-1

CDR3aa: CASSQDLGTGVLYEQFF
CDR3nt: TGCGCCAGCAGCCAAGATTTGGGGACAGGGGTGCTCTATGAGCAGTTCTTC
d_gene: TRBD1
v_gene: TRBV4-1
abundance: -
j_gene: TRBJ2-1

CDR3aa: CASSFRTNARISGNTIYF
CDR3nt: TGTGCCAGCAGCTTCCGCACGAACGCGCGGATCTCTGGAAACACCATATATTTT
d_gene: -
v_gene: TRBV11-2
abundance: -
j_gene: TRBJ1-3

CDR3aa: CSVERDGNYGYTF
CDR3nt: TGCAGCGTTGAAAGGGATGGTAACTATGGCTACACCTTC
d_gene: -
v_gene: TRBV29-1
abundance: -
j_gene: TRBJ1-2

CDR3aa: CASSQGTGEYQPQHF
CDR3nt: TGTGCCAGCAGCCAAGGGACAGGCGAATATCAGCCCCAGCATTTT
d_gene: TRBD1
v_gene: TRBV5-8
abundance: -
j_gene: TRBJ1-5

CDR3aa: CAISDRGRDQPQHF
CDR3nt: TGTGCCATCAGTGACCGGGGGAGGGATCAGCCCCAGCATTTT
d_gene: -
v_gene: TRBV10-3
abundance: -
j_gene: TRBJ1-5

CDR3aa: CASNRDSQPQHF
CDR3nt: TGTGCCAGCAATCGGGACAGCCAGCCCCAGCATTTT
d_gene: TRBD1
v_gene: TRBV7-9
abundance: -
j_gene: TRBJ1-5

CDR3aa: CASSWGAGGGTDTQYF
CDR3nt: TGTGCCAGCAGCTGGGGCGCCGGAGGTGGCACAGATACGCAGTATTTT
d_gene: -
v_gene: TRBV11-3
abundance: -
j_gene: TRBJ2-3

CDR3aa: CASRTGFDTEAFF
CDR3nt: TGTGCCAGCAGGACAGGTTTTGACACTGAAGCTTTCTTT
d_gene: -
v_gene: TRBV25-1
abundance: -
j_gene: TRBJ1-1

CDR3aa: CAWSSTASEAFF
CDR3nt: TGTGCCTGGAGCTCTACCGCCTCTGAAGCTTTCTTT
d_gene: -
v_gene: TRBV30
abundance: -
j_gene: TRBJ1-1

CDR3aa: CASSLGTSGKPFYF
CDR3nt: TGTGCCAGCAGCTTAGGGACTAGCGGGAAGCCGTTTTACTTC
d_gene: TRBD2
v_gene: TRBV7-2
abundance: -
j_gene: TRBJ2-4

CDR3aa: CASSIGGGQNYGYTF
CDR3nt: TGTGCCAGTAGTATAGGAGGGGGCCAGAACTATGGCTACACCTTC
d_gene: TRBD1
v_gene: TRBV19
abundance: few
j_gene: TRBJ1-2

CDR3aa: CASSQDWGVGEKLFF
CDR3nt: TGCGCCAGCAGCCAAGATTGGGGGGTTGGTGAAAAACTGTTTTTT
d_gene: -
v_gene: TRBV4-3
abundance: few
j_gene: TRBJ1-4

CDR3aa: CASAPGPIFSYNSPLHF
CDR3nt: TGTGCCAGCGCTCCGGGCCCTATTTTCTCCTATAATTCACCCCTCCACTTT
d_gene: -
v_gene: TRBV19
abundance: -
j_gene: TRBJ1-6

CDR3aa: CASTLGASSEKLFF
CDR3nt: TGTGCCAGCACCTTGGGGGCCTCGAGTGAAAAACTGTTTTTT
d_gene: -
v_gene: TRBV28
abundance: -
j_gene: TRBJ1-4

CDR3aa: CASSVVVAGELFF
CDR3nt: TGTGCCAGCAGCGTAGTAGTAGCCGGGGAGCTGTTTTTT
d_gene: -
v_gene: TRBV9
abundance: -
j_gene: TRBJ2-2

CDR3aa: CASSQAGTNYGYTF
CDR3nt: TGTGCCAGCAGCCAAGCCGGGACTAACTATGGCTACACCTTC
d_gene: -
v_gene: TRBV3-1/TRBV3-2
abundance: -
j_gene: TRBJ1-2

CDR3aa: CASSGQGFRYEQYF
CDR3nt: TGTGCCAGCAGTGGACAGGGTTTCCGATACGAGCAGTACTTC
d_gene: TRBD1
v_gene: TRBV2
abundance: -
j_gene: TRBJ2-7

CDR3aa: CASWGGEADTQYF
CDR3nt: TGTGCCAGCTGGGGGGGCGAGGCAGATACGCAGTATTTT
d_gene: -
v_gene: TRBV2
abundance: once
j_gene: TRBJ2-3

CDR3aa: CASSQGQGNEKLFF
CDR3nt: TGCGCCAGCAGCCAGGGGCAGGGGAACGAAAAACTGTTTTTT
d_gene: -
v_gene: TRBV4-1
abundance: -
j_gene: TRBJ1-4

CDR3aa: CASSLFGQVADTQYF
CDR3nt: TGTGCCAGCAGCTTATTCGGTCAGGTGGCGGATACGCAGTATTTT
d_gene: -
v_gene: TRBV7-9
abundance: -
j_gene: TRBJ2-3

CDR3aa: CASSIPHGNTEAFF
CDR3nt: TGTGCCAGTAGTATACCACACGGTAACACTGAAGCTTTCTTT
d_gene: -
v_gene: TRBV19
abundance: -
j_gene: TRBJ1-1

CDR3aa: CASTRQGSNQPQHF
CDR3nt: TGTGCCAGCACCCGACAGGGTAGCAATCAGCCCCAGCATTTT
d_gene: TRBD1
v_gene: TRBV3-1/TRBV3-2
abundance: -
j_gene: TRBJ1-5

CDR3aa: CASSLRPNYGYTF
CDR3nt: TGTGCCAGCAGTTTAAGGCCAAACTATGGCTACACCTTC
d_gene: -
v_gene: TRBV27
abundance: -
j_gene: TRBJ1-2